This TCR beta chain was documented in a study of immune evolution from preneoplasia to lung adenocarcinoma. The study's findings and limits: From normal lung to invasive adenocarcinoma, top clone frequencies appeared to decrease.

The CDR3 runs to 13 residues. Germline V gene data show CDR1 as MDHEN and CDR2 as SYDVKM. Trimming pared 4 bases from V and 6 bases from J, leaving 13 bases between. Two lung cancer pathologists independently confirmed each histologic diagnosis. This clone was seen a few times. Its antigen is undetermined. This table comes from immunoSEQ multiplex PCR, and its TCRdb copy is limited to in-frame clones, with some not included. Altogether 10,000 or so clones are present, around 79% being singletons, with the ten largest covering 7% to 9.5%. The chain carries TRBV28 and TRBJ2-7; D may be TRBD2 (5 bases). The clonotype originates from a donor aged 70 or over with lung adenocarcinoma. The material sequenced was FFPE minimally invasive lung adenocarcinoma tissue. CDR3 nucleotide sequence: TGTGCCAGCAGTTCCCTGCCGGCGGGCGAGCAGTACTTC. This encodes CASSSLPAGEQYF.